This T cell receptor beta chain was sequenced for a study of shared clonotypes between healthy human individuals (TCRdb year 2020). With respect to the entire study: Two women and a few men aged 18 to 49 years were included in the cohort. Each donor's leukapheresis produced roughly between about 0.8 and 8.9 billion PBMCs. Blood TCR repertoires of about 5 healthy adults were deeply sequenced to estimate repertoire size and the extent of clonotype sharing between individuals. Libraries were prepared and TCR repertoires were sequenced by different laboratories using diverse techniques, in order to increase sequencing depth and limit assay-specific biases. For each donor, CD4 naive and CD4 memory were each given three plates, CD8 naive was given two plates, and CD8 memory was given one plate. Findings and caveats that apply to the study as a whole: Pairwise subsampling indicated that sequencing depth was expected to affect the degree of clonotype sharing among donors. Sampling was limited to blood, and TCR repertoires in tissue likely differ from TCR repertoires in blood. Naive subsets generally had larger estimated clonotype richness than memory subsets did. Because the study included only a small number of donors, the genetic and exposure-history diversity represented was limited. Even with the large sequencing depth, rarefaction of the sorted-subset datasets indicated that sequencing was incomplete. Compared with non-shared clonotypes, the clonotypes found in all four sorted-subset donors had higher generation probabilities. Roughly 5.2% of naive CD4, around 4% of naive CD8, approximately 2.2% of memory CD4, and about 0.4% of memory CD8 clonotypes were shared across a handful of donors.

Based on the germline V gene (reference sequence), the CDR1 and CDR2 sequences are SEHNR and FQNEAQ. The CDR3 runs 17 amino acids, cysteine and phenylalanine included. This entry keeps only the CDR3 DNA: 51 bases, framed from base 1. Trimming leaves V shorter by 5 bases and J shorter by 2 bases, with the junction holding 6 bases beyond the gene matches. CD8 naive samples were CD45RO-negative cells positively selected for CCR7, giving a CD45RA+CCR7+ population that excluded TemRA cells. The donors were healthy, HIV-negative adults with no recently reported acute infections or vaccinations. All donors were Caucasian adults living in Nashville, Tennessee, USA. Blood was obtained by leukapheresis, after which PBMCs were separated by Ficoll-Histopaque density gradient centrifugation and cryopreserved in liquid nitrogen vapor phase. Analytical flow cytometry was used to check the purity and quantity of each magnetically sorted T cell population. From each sorted fraction, genomic DNA was isolated and quantified by UV absorbance on a Nanodrop 2000c.

Using the deep immunoSEQ assay, TCR CDR3 regions were amplified from genomic DNA by multiplex PCR. Extracted genomic DNA from each cell subset was spread evenly across all wells of several immunoSEQ 96-well plates, with each plate serving as a replicate. For sorted subsets, about 200 ng genomic DNA, equal to 25,000 to 35,000 T cell genomes, was loaded into each replicate PCR. Purified libraries were measured with a Qubit 3.0 fluorometer, size-checked on a Bioanalyzer 2100, and measured again with the KAPA Library Quantification kit. A separate single-read 150-cycle Illumina NextSeq 550 flow cell was used to sequence each immunoSEQ 96-well plate. The paper's processing steps were these. Because only junctional sequences without quality scores were contained in the immunoSEQ output, filtering matching that applied to full-length reads could not be performed. To assign V/J genes and CDR3, sequences were annotated against IMGT germline references using PyIR, a Python wrapper for IgBLAST v1.9. Reads were removed for weak V/J assignments (E-value above 1e-6), missing CDR3, stop codons, out-of-frame junctions, or ambiguous translated residues. V3J clonotypes were defined as sequences sharing the same inferred V gene, J gene, and CDR3 amino acid sequence. Percentage overlap between repertoires was computed as shared unique clonotypes divided by the size of the smaller repertoire. Richness of each repertoire was evaluated using RTK rarefaction, the Chao1 estimator, and Recon v2.1 estimates of unobserved clonotypes. Generation probabilities for all TCRbeta clonotypes obtained by the gDNA method from several donors were computed using OLGA. As stored in TCRdb, this immuneACCESS dataset retains in-frame rearrangements with V and J assigned. A fraction of the clones does not appear; measured against another copy, unresolved V genes explain less than half of the discrepancy, and the remainder lacks a known reason. D and trimming were read from the DNA, whereas the V and J calls and clone size are those reported in that table. In all, the sample holds 550,000 to 750,000 clones, and 92% of those were seen once. Approximately 25% of the sample belongs to the ten largest clones.

This clone was recorded once. Its antigen remains undetermined. Base qualities are not provided; no much larger clone lies one nucleotide away. The receptor was isolated from a man aged 25 to 40 in good health. The chain is made from TRBV7-9 and TRBJ2-2; 12 bases in the middle match TRBD2. Sample: naive CD8+ T cells sorted from blood. The cell subset or site label corresponds to: CD45RA+CCR7+. The CDR3 is CASSPRTSGTNTGELFF. DNA sequence: TGTGCCAGCAGCCCTAGGACTAGCGGGACCAACACCGGGGAGCTGTTTTTT.